This TCR beta chain was captured by sequencing in a study of brain T cells in children with intractable seizures. Overall study results and limits: Only CDR3 sequence similarity suggested viral specificity, without known HCMV serostatus. Clones missing pre-surgery may reflect undersampling of that blood sample.

The sequenced cases were selected for having the highest brain T cell transcript signatures. A word on this clone: What it binds is unknown.

Produced via immunoSEQ multiplex PCR; TCRdb's table is partial and in-frame only. Counted here are approximately 41,000 clones, over 75% occurring once; the ten biggest clones make up roughly 6.3%. V lost 0 bases and J lost 3, with 18 bases in between. CDR1 is SGHRS, CDR2 YFSETQ, per germline. The CDR3 loop spans 17 amino acids. This chain uses TRBV5-1 with TRBJ1-1, with D perhaps matching TRBD1 (5 bases). This specimen consisted of peripheral blood, obtained at surgery. The receptor was isolated from a girl aged 2 to 9 with tuberous sclerosis and intractable seizures. DNA for the CDR3: TGCGCCAGCAGCTTGGTAGGGGTCGGATCGGGGGACACTGAAGCTTTCTTT. Its protein is CASSLVGVGSGDTEAFF.